What follows are 15 T cell receptor beta chains derived from one specimen sequenced in a study of a mutant IDH1 vaccine in newly diagnosed glioma. The time point: week 35, safety follow-up. Doses consisted of 300 ug of mutant IDH1 20-mer peptide each, paired with topical imiquimod. The method was immunoSEQ multiplex PCR; TCRdb's version includes in-frame clones alone and lacks a portion of them. The table lists around 60,000 clones, roughly 80% of them singletons, with around 5% in the top ten. No cognate antigen is known for these TCRs. This sample comprised PBMCs, obtained from a glioma patient whose treatment included an IDH1 peptide vaccine. The origin of the receptors is a man aged 35 to 55 with glioma.

V and J are TRBV6-1 and TRBJ2-2; 8 bases are shared with TRBD1. There are 15 residues in the CDR3. The germline gives CDR1 MNHNS, CDR2 SASEGT. Trimming removed 8 bases from V and 5 bases from J; junction bases left unmatched: 10. The CDR3 DNA is TGTGCCAGCCGATTCATACAGGGGGGTACCGGGGAGCTGTTTTTT. This encodes CASRFIQGGTGELFF.

This clone was seen only a few times. This CDR3 is CASSFRTVANTEAFF. CDR3 DNA sequence: TGTGCCAGCAGTTTCAGGACGGTAGCGAACACTGAAGCTTTCTTT. The chain recombines TRBV6-5 with TRBJ1-1; D gene uncertain. The length of the CDR3 is 15 residues. CDR1 and CDR2 from the germline V gene are MNHEY and SVGAGI. The V and J ends lost 4 bases and 1 base respectively, with 13 bases between them.

The gene calls are TRBV6-5 and TRBJ1-4, with TRBD1 as a possible D gene (5 bases). The CDR3 covers 14 residues. Between the trimmed V and J ends, which lost 8 bases and 5 bases, there was a span of 15 bases. Germline values: CDR1 MNHEY, CDR2 SVGAGI. This CDR3 reads CASGGGLRNEKLFF. The CDR3 DNA follows: TGTGCCAGCGGGGGGGGACTGAGGAATGAAAAACTGTTTTTT.

Points on this clone: Sequence at one end of the junction differs from germline and may be a read error. The V call is TRBV7-7, the J call TRBJ2-3; D unclear. Germline CDR1 reads SSHAT; CDR2 reads FNYEAQ (reference sequence). The CDR3 covers 13 residues. CDR3 in DNA: TGTGCTAGCAGCTTCGCCGCCGGAGATACGCAGTATTTT. Residues: CASSFAAGDTQYF.

The genes are TRBV19 and TRBJ2-1; 9 bases align to TRBD1. This CDR3 spans 17 amino acids. The V gene's germline CDR1 is LNHDA and CDR2 SQIVND (reference sequence). The V gene end was trimmed by 4 bases and the J gene end by 3 bases; junction bases not matched to a gene: 10. The DNA for the CDR3 is TGTGCCAGTAGTAACGGGACAGGGAGGGGGCGCTACAATGAGCAGTTCTTC. Residues: CASSNGTGRGRYNEQFF. Filled out from reference TRBV19 and TRBJ2-1, the complete variable domain reads DGGITQSPKYLFRKEGQNVTLSCEQNLNHDAMYWYRQDPGQGLRLIYYSQIVNDFQKGDIAEGYSVSREKKESFPLTVTSAQKNPTAFYLCASSNGTGRGRYNEQFFGPGTRLTVL.

The CDR3 region is CASSPATGLTSPLHF. The CDR3 region has the DNA TGTGCCAGCAGCCCAGCGACAGGTTTAACATCACCCCTCCACTTT. V usage is TRBV7-2 and J usage is TRBJ1-6; tentative D call: TRBD1 (6 bases). CDR3 length: 15 residues. The germline gives CDR1 SGHTA, CDR2 FQGNSA. V lost 5 bases, J lost 10 bases, and 18 bases lay in between.

This clone was detected only once. The gene calls are TRBV15 and TRBJ2-7; D possibly matches TRBD1 or TRBD2 (5 bases each). Germline-derived CDR1 and CDR2 are LNHNV and YYDKDF (reference sequence). V was trimmed by 4 bases and J by 3 bases, leaving 13 bases between them. The CDR3 consists of 14 residues. As DNA, the CDR3 is TGTGCCACCAGCACAGGGACCTTGGGCTACGAGCAGTACTTC. It codes for CATSTGTLGYEQYF. Variable domain in full (rest from reference TRBV15 and TRBJ2-7): DAMVIQNPRYQVTQFGKPVTLSCSQTLNHNVMYWYQQKSSQAPKLLFHYYDKDFNNEADTPDNFQSRRPNTSFCFLDIRSPGLGDTAMYLCATSTGTLGYEQYFGPGTRLTVT.

This clone was picked up one time. This sequence joins TRBV6-1 and TRBJ2-5; D might be TRBD1 (6 bases). Trimming pared 3 bases from V and 4 bases from J, leaving 9 bases between. This CDR3 has 13 residues. Germline V gives CDR1 MNHNS, CDR2 SASEGT. The CDR3 DNA sequence: TGTGCCAGCAGTGATTCAGGGGCAGAGACCCAGTACTTC. This gives the protein CASSDSGAETQYF.

J is TRBJ1-2 and V is TRBV6-4, with D tentatively TRBD1 (6 bases). The germline V and J ends were trimmed by 6 bases and 2 bases, with 10 bases remaining between them. The CDR3 loop spans 13 amino acids. The germline CDR1 and CDR2 sequences are MRHNA and SNTAGT. CDR3 residues: CASSDTGNYGYTF. The CDR3 coding sequence is TGTGCCAGCAGCGATACAGGGAACTATGGCTACACCTTC.

This sequence joins TRBV6-5 and TRBJ1-4; D is possibly TRBD1 (5 bases). In germline, CDR1 is MNHEY, CDR2 SVGAGI. The length of the CDR3 is 14 residues. V lost 6 bases, J lost 6 bases, and 14 bases lay in between. The CDR3 DNA follows: TGTGCCAGCAGGGAGACAGCCACCTATGAAAAACTGTTTTTT. Its translation: CASRETATYEKLFF.

J is TRBJ2-3 and V is TRBV29-1; D gene unclear. Germline lookup yields CDR1 SQVTM and CDR2 ANQGSEA. This CDR3 is 8 amino acids long. This chain's CDR3 is CVADTQYF. The CDR3 DNA is TGCGTTGCAGATACGCAGTATTTT.

This sequence joins TRBV18 and TRBJ2-7, with 13 nucleotides matching TRBD2. The CDR3 runs to 18 residues. Germline trimming cut 0 bases from V and 1 base from J; bases unmatched to any gene: 6. Germline assignment: CDR1 KGHSH and CDR2 LQKENI. CDR3 DNA sequence: TGTGCCAGCTCACCACCCGGACTAGCGGGAGCGGGGTCCTACGAGCAGTACTTC. It encodes CASSPPGLAGAGSYEQYF.

The chain couples TRBV4-2 to TRBJ2-3, with 10 bases fitting TRBD2. CDR3 length: 17 residues. Germline CDR1 LGHNA, CDR2 YNFKEQ. V was clipped by 0 bases and J by 5 bases; unmatched bases: 8. CDR3 coding DNA: TGTGCCAGCAGCCAAGAGATTCTCGGGACTAGCGTAGATACGCAGTATTTT. This translates into CASSQEILGTSVDTQYF.

This clone was picked up a small number of times. This chain connects TRBV5-6 to TRBJ1-5, with D possibly being TRBD1 (5 bases). The V and J ends lost 0 bases and 4 bases respectively, with 14 bases between them. CDR3 length equals 16 residues. CDR1 SGHDT and CDR2 YYEEEE come from the germline V gene. The CDR3 is CASSLGPQGWNQPQHF. The CDR3, as DNA: TGTGCCAGCAGCTTGGGACCTCAGGGATGGAATCAGCCCCAGCATTTT.

The J gene is TRBJ2-5, the V gene TRBV30; 10 bases are shared with TRBD1. Germline V gives CDR1 GTSNPN, CDR2 SVGIG (reference sequence). Germline trimming cut 7 bases from V and 5 bases from J; bases unmatched to any gene: 10. CDR3 length equals 14 residues. CDR3 protein: CAFKGDRGLETQYF. CDR3 in DNA: TGTGCCTTCAAAGGTGACAGGGGGCTTGAGACCCAGTACTTC.